These 5 T cell receptor beta chains came from one sample sequenced in a study of patients and donors after allogeneic stem cell transplantation (dated by TCRdb to 2018 to 2020). Library construction relied on RT-PCR. Instrument on record: NextSeq 550. The public reads were run again by TCRdb, first through fastp at Q25 and then through MiXCR, and only productive beta chains were kept. Identical CDR3 protein sequences are pooled into one entry, listed with their most common genes and DNA. The sample records over 350,000 distinct CDR3 sequences, 16% of which are singletons. About 7% of the sample is held by the ten biggest clonotypes. Input material: blood, either unsorted or a sorted T cell fraction (not recorded which). These receptor sequences come from a human donor who was either an allogeneic HSCT recipient or a stem cell or donor lymphocyte infusion donor (not recorded which). It is not recorded whose cells these are; they may come from a transplant donor.

This chain connects TRBV7-2 to TRBJ1-5; D uncertain. Trimming took 1 base from V and 7 from J, leaving 8 bases between them. Germline assignment: CDR1 SGHTA and CDR2 FQGNSA. The CDR3 runs 13 residues. The CDR3 sequence is CASSLVGVQPQHF. The CDR3 DNA reads TGTGCCAGCAGCTTAGTCGGGGTACAGCCCCAGCATTTT.

V gene TRBV5-1 combines with J gene TRBJ1-4, with D perhaps TRBD1 (6 bases). The V gene lost 2 bases and the J gene lost 8 bases, with 13 bases spanning the gap. The V gene's germline CDR1 is SGHRS and CDR2 YFSETQ. The CDR3 runs to 14 residues. The CDR3: CASSFGQGNEKLFF. CDR3 sequence (DNA): TGCGCCAGCAGCTTTGGGCAGGGGAACGAAAAACTGTTTTTT.

This clonotype appeared a few times. The rearrangement joins TRBV6-2 or TRBV6-3 to TRBJ2-1; possible D gene TRBD2, 6 bases. The CDR3 length is 14 residues. Trimming took 2 bases from V and 10 from J, leaving 15 bases between them. Germline CDR1 and CDR2: MNHEY and SVGEGT. CDR3: CASSYRTTPHEQFF. CDR3 nucleotides: TGTGCCAGCAGTTACCGGACTACCCCCCACGAGCAGTTCTTC.

Only a few counts were recorded for this clonotype. V is TRBV5-1 and J is TRBJ1-2, with 11 bases fitting TRBD1. Germline V CDR1 and CDR2: SGHRS, YFSETQ. The CDR3 sequence is 15 residues long. Germline trimming cut 4 bases from V and 3 bases from J; bases unmatched to any gene: 5. This chain's CDR3 is CASSPRTGGDYGYTF. CDR3 DNA: TGCGCCAGCAGCCCTCGGACAGGGGGCGACTATGGCTACACCTTC.

This clonotype has a handful of counts. CDR3 nucleotide sequence: TGCAGTGCTAGAGAGGGGGCGGGGGGCGCCTACGAGCAGTACTTC. Its translation: CSAREGAGGAYEQYF. This chain joins TRBV20-1 and TRBJ2-7; 8 bases match TRBD2. CDR1 DFQATT and CDR2 SNEGSKA come from the germline V gene (reference sequence). CDR3 length: 15 amino acids. Trimming at V came to 0 bases and at J to 2 bases, leaving 6 bases not matched to a gene.